This paragraph covers one T cell receptor (beta chain) sequence. The data originate from a study of blood T cell repertoires in COVID-19. Donors in Cohort 3 who had recovered were those with two negative PCRs, healthcare professional clearance, or resolution of their symptoms. V was clipped by 5 bases and J by 7 bases, with 20 bases between them. The CDR3 is 16 amino acids. Germline loops: CDR1 MGHRA, CDR2 YSYEKL. Authors' analysis steps: Amplification of reference gene primers provided the estimated nucleated cell counts. TCRdb keeps only in-frame clones here, not all; method: immunoSEQ multiplex PCR. V and J calls and clone size come straight from that table; D and trimming were deduced from the DNA. The sample holds hundreds of thousands of clones, 75% to 90% seen once.

The genes are TRBV4-1 and TRBJ1-4; D not certain. Sequencing was carried out using PBMCs or T cells enriched from blood (not recorded which). The receptor comes from a man aged 55 to 70 who had recovered from COVID-19. The CDR3 bases are TGCGCCAGCAGCAAGTCATCAAGCGTAGGACTTGAAAAACTGTTTTTT. Translating it yields CASSKSSSVGLEKLFF.